Listed below are T cell receptor beta chains from one sample, sequenced in a study of blood T cell repertoires in COVID-19. Sequenced by immunoSEQ multiplex PCR; TCRdb stores in-frame clones only, minus some. Among some 98,000 clones listed, approximately 79% were seen once. Sequenced material: peripheral blood. The receptors here all came from an older man with active or convalescent COVID-19. Both conserved end residues are trimmed from each CDR3.

J,V,CDR3
TRBJ1-5,TRBV6-5,ASWLKTGSNQPQH
TRBJ1-1,TRBV11-3,ASSLDPRVPAF
TRBJ1-5,TRBV4-1,ASSPGGGGDQPQH
TRBJ2-1,TRBV21-1,ASSKRETSSGVYNEQF
TRBJ2-5,TRBV5-1,ASSGFRGPQETQY
TRBJ2-3,TRBV5-4,ASSLSGGTDTQY
TRBJ1-5,TRBV6-2/TRBV6-3,ASSSDQLTGGNQPQH
TRBJ2-6,TRBV7-8,ASSILDSISSGANVLT
TRBJ2-3,TRBV12-5,ASGLLAGGGDTQY
TRBJ2-7,TRBV27,ASRRIAGASYEQY
TRBJ2-5,TRBV6-5,ASRLDRIETQY
TRBJ2-7,TRBV2,ASSDSTRQY
TRBJ2-1,TRBV3-1/TRBV3-2,ASSHFGRLAGEQF
TRBJ1-2,TRBV14,ASSQAGTGAYGYT
TRBJ2-5,TRBV11-2,ASSPRVQETQY
TRBJ1-5,TRBV6-5,ASRQGSSNQPQH
TRBJ1-5,TRBV2,ASSGDSVYQPQH
TRBJ2-7,TRBV3-1/TRBV3-2,ASSQVTSVNFYEQY
TRBJ1-1,TRBV5-8,ASSTGAATPEAF
TRBJ1-6,TRBV6-5,ASTPRGAKNSPLH
TRBJ2-5,TRBV6-2/TRBV6-3,ASSYPSGTGVDETQY
TRBJ1-1,TRBV18,ASSPSSVVMNTEAF
TRBJ1-2,TRBV18,ASSTGGNYGYT
TRBJ2-1,TRBV6-5,ASNTPGGNEQF
TRBJ2-3,TRBV29-1,SVERPAGDTQY
TRBJ1-1,TRBV5-6,ASSLRGGTEAF
TRBJ1-6,TRBV19,ASSTTSTGYNSPLH
TRBJ1-1,TRBV6-2/TRBV6-3,ASSYSQTGPTEAF
TRBJ2-2,TRBV6-6,ASSHPRQGANTGELF
TRBJ1-4,TRBV11-2,TSSPPGRRGKLF
TRBJ2-7,TRBV5-6,ASSFLAGGLPLYEQY
TRBJ1-1,TRBV29-1,SVEGRLNTEAF
TRBJ1-2,TRBV14,ASSQRTGALYGYT
TRBJ1-3,TRBV18,ASSPPGRAALGGNTIY
TRBJ2-1,TRBV19,ASSMGQGVQI
TRBJ2-3,TRBV19,ASSGEISDTQY
TRBJ2-7,TRBV7-9,ASSPRGGTIDEQY
TRBJ1-1,TRBV12-3/TRBV12-4,ASSLRTGTEAF
TRBJ1-1,TRBV13,ASSLRGRALTEAF
TRBJ2-1,TRBV7-3,ASSRAGGNYNEQF
TRBJ1-1,TRBV3-1/TRBV3-2,ASSHGTRDGAF
TRBJ1-2,TRBV6-2/TRBV6-3,ASSRDRFYGYT
TRBJ1-5,TRBV7-2,ASSGMGQGNQPQH
TRBJ1-4,TRBV10-2,ATRTGGTTNEKLF
TRBJ2-2,TRBV5-1,ASSVGQNTGELF
TRBJ2-1,TRBV6-5,ASRKTSGGGYEQF
TRBJ1-2,TRBV5-8,ASRSGGAGYGYT
TRBJ1-6,TRBV5-5,ASSLDRGNSPLH
TRBJ1-5,TRBV19,ASRLGRSNQPQH
TRBJ1-2,TRBV29-1,SVEEYSYGYT
TRBJ2-3,TRBV10-3,AIKGAGGDTQY
TRBJ1-5,TRBV5-1,ASSPGGGGDQPQH
TRBJ2-3,TRBV3-1/TRBV3-2,ASSIGTSTDTQY
TRBJ2-7,TRBV18,ASSPQPTGWSYEQY
TRBJ2-3,TRBV10-1,ASSESPGTGVDTQY
TRBJ2-3,TRBV2,ASKQRETDTQY
TRBJ2-1,TRBV7-2,ASSFTGTSGGHEQF